This T cell receptor beta chain was profiled in a study of beta chain features in type 1 diabetes. What was sequenced were expressed TCRB transcripts, since all of the isolated RNA had been reverse transcribed. Data came from immunoSEQ multiplex PCR; TCRdb stores just in-frame clones and leaves some out. The sample carries 240,000 or so clones, 68% recorded once. Sample: naive CD4+ T cells from blood. The TCR sequence derives from a man aged 25-45 years in good health.

The CDR3 is CASSARERGTDTQYF. The CDR3, as DNA: TGTGCCAGCAGCGCACGGGAGAGGGGCACAGATACGCAGTATTTT. The chain couples TRBV9 to TRBJ2-3; a weak D match, TRBD2 (6 bases). V lost 3 bases and J 1 base, leaving 12 bases between the germline ends. This CDR3 has 15 residues. CDR1 is SGDLS, CDR2 YYNGEE, per germline.